This TCR beta chain was identified in a study of cytomegalovirus exposure and HLA in healthy donors. Study results and caveats: Within an earlier analysis, most TCR beta V segments proved productive either about 90% or about 30% of the time.

PCR primers comprised 60 Vbeta and 13 Jbeta primers. Some clones are missing from TCRdb's copy, which holds only in-frame ones; the method was immunoSEQ multiplex PCR. This sample contains about 200,000 clones. V dropped 0 bases and J dropped 0 bases, with 8 bases sitting between them. The CDR3 is made up of 14 amino acids. The germline V gene has CDR1 GTSNPN and CDR2 SVGIG (reference sequence). Each donor was nominally healthy when sampled (though unrecorded immune exposures were likely). As regards this clone: Its target is not known.

The chain has TRBV30 and TRBJ2-5; the D is unclear. Material: PBMCs. This TCR was recovered from a woman aged 25 to 39 in good health and CMV-seropositive. DNA for the CDR3: TGTGCCTGGAGTGTACCCCCTAACCAAGAGACCCAGTACTTC. Translation gives CAWSVPPNQETQYF.